This T cell receptor beta chain was retrieved from a study of blood T cell repertoires in COVID-19. The wider study: The United States, Italy and Spain provided the acute and convalescent COVID-19 samples. Nucleic acid was either cDNA or gDNA, and it came from T cells, B-cell-depleted T cells, or PBMCs.

CDR3 length equals 17 residues. Germline V CDR1 and CDR2: SGHNT, YYREEE (reference sequence). V was pared by 3 bases and J by 3 bases, with 3 bases of the junction left unmatched. Per the authors' pipeline: Using reference gene primer amplification, nucleated cell counts were estimated. TCRdb's table, derived via immunoSEQ multiplex PCR, lists solely in-frame clones and lacks some. Clonal size and the V and J genes are those of that table, whereas D and trimming came from the DNA. The sample contains about 67,000 clones, 70% to 90% of which appear only once. The receptor was isolated from a man aged 45-65 years with active COVID-19. J is TRBJ2-4 and V is TRBV5-4, with TRBD2 matching 16 bases. Sequencing was carried out using peripheral blood. The CDR3 sequence: CASSSGLAGGRKNIQYF. CDR3 sequence (DNA): TGTGCCAGCAGCTCGGGACTAGCGGGGGGGCGCAAAAACATTCAGTACTTC.